These 19 T cell receptor beta chains were sequenced from one sample in a study of blood T cell repertoires in COVID-19. The protocol was immunoSEQ multiplex PCR, while the TCRdb copy is restricted to in-frame clones and leaves out a portion. The data hold over 400,000 clones, with roughly nine tenths observed a single time. The sample taken for sequencing was PBMCs or T cells enriched from blood (not recorded which). The receptors originated from an older woman who had recovered from COVID-19.

The genes are TRBV24-1 and TRBJ2-1; 13 nucleotides match TRBD2. Trimming took 3 bases from V and 8 from J; bases not matched to a gene: 6. CDR3 size: 16 residues. The V gene's germline CDR1 is KGHDR and CDR2 SFDVKD. Here the CDR3 DNA reads TGTGCCACCAGTGATCAACTAGCGGGGGGGCTAGATGAGCAGTTCTTC. As protein: CATSDQLAGGLDEQFF.

About this clone: This sample includes further DNA sequences coding for the same CDR3. The chain carries TRBV5-1 and TRBJ1-1; D is possibly TRBD1 (6 bases). This CDR3 comprises 14 residues. V shed 3 bases and J shed 0 bases, with 9 bases lying between them. Germline loops: CDR1 SGHRS, CDR2 YFSETQ. CDR3 nucleotides: TGCGCCAGCAGCTGGGGGCAGATGAACACTGAAGCTTTCTTT. Its protein product is CASSWGQMNTEAFF.

The chain has TRBV2 and TRBJ2-3, with 14 bases matching TRBD2. Germline assignment: CDR1 SNHLY and CDR2 FYNNEI. V was pared by 6 bases and J by 6 bases, with 2 bases of the junction left unmatched. The CDR3 has 14 residues. In nucleotides, the CDR3 is TGTGCCAGCAGCCGGACTAGCGGGGGGGATACGCAGTATTTT. It yields the protein CASSRTSGGDTQYF.

This chain uses TRBV20-1 with TRBJ1-2; D gene uncertain. Germline-derived CDR1 and CDR2 are DFQATT and SNEGSKA (reference sequence). CDR3 size: 11 residues. The V end lost 1 base, the J end lost 9 bases, and 9 bases lay between the germline ends. CDR3 bases: TGCAGTGCTAGAGCGGGGATGAGCTACACCTTC. This sequence encodes CSARAGMSYTF.

The chain uses TRBV7-9 and TRBJ2-4; D possibly corresponds to TRBD1 (6 bases). CDR1 and CDR2 (germline): SEHNR, FQNEAQ (reference sequence). The CDR3 loop spans 16 amino acids. Trimming removed 5 bases from V and 1 base from J, with 15 bases in between. CDR3 coding DNA: TGTGCCAGCAGCCGGGAAAACAGGGAGGCCAAAAACATTCAGTACTTC. Protein product: CASSRENREAKNIQYF. Filled out from reference TRBV7-9 and TRBJ2-4, the complete variable domain reads DTGVSQNPRHKITKRGQNVTFRCDPISEHNRLYWYRQTLGQGPEFLTYFQNEAQLEKSRLLSDRFSAERPKGSFSTLEIQRTEQGDSAMYLCASSRENREAKNIQYFGAGTRLSVL.

The CDR3 loop is CASSDGQVDNEQFF. In nucleotides, the CDR3 is TGTGCCAGCAGTGACGGACAGGTTGACAATGAGCAGTTCTTC. The chain links TRBV6-1 to TRBJ2-1; 7 bases fit TRBD1. Germline V gene data show CDR1 as MNHNS and CDR2 as SASEGT. CDR3 length equals 14 residues. V lost 3 bases, J lost 5 bases, and 4 bases stayed unmatched.

Remarks on this clone: The junction departs from the called germline gene at one end, perhaps through a read error. This chain connects TRBV5-1 to TRBJ2-5, with 9 bases lining up with TRBD2. Germline V gene lookup returns CDR1 SGHRS and CDR2 YFSETQ. The CDR3 runs 15 residues. CDR3 in amino acids: CARSWAVAGGETQYF. Written as DNA, the CDR3 is TGCGCCCGCAGCTGGGCCGTCGCGGGGGGGGAGACCCAGTACTTC.

On this clone itself: This same CDR3 is encoded by further DNA sequences in the sample. The chain employs TRBV19 and TRBJ2-1; no firm D call. Looked up from germline, CDR1 is LNHDA and CDR2 is SQIVND (reference sequence). CDR3 length equals 12 residues. Between the trimmed V and J ends, which lost 3 bases and 3 bases, there was a span of 3 bases. CDR3 loop: CASSMRYNEQFF. CDR3 nucleotides: TGTGCCAGTAGTATGCGCTACAATGAGCAGTTCTTC.

V and J are TRBV4-1 and TRBJ2-3; D is perhaps TRBD2 (7 bases). V shed 2 bases and J shed 0 bases, with 15 bases lying between them. Germline lookup yields CDR1 MGHRA and CDR2 YSYEKL. The CDR3 totals 17 residues. CDR3: CASSQYPGGASTDTQYF. CDR3 nucleotides: TGCGCCAGCAGCCAATACCCTGGGGGGGCTAGCACAGATACGCAGTATTTT.

The chain recombines TRBV3-1 (or the pseudogene TRBV3-2) with TRBJ2-7; TRBD2 is a possible D gene (6 bases). Germline V gene lookup returns CDR1 LGHDT and CDR2 YNNKEL (reference sequence). The CDR3 contains 16 residues. The V and J ends lost 4 bases and 3 bases respectively, with 19 bases between them. The CDR3 bases are TGTGCCAGCAGCCGCAAGTCCGGGACGGGAGTCTACGAGCAGTACTTC. It codes for CASSRKSGTGVYEQYF.

The rearrangement joins TRBV19 to TRBJ1-2, with D maybe TRBD1 (5 bases). Between the trimmed V and J ends, which lost 3 bases and 4 bases, there was a span of 9 bases. This CDR3 has 13 amino acids. Germline CDR1 is LNHDA and CDR2 is SQIVND (reference sequence). CDR3 protein: CASSIREGYGYTF. Here the CDR3 DNA reads TGTGCCAGTAGTATCAGGGAGGGCTATGGCTACACCTTC.

This CDR3 is CASSYDGAYNSPLHF. The DNA of the CDR3 is TGTGCCAGCAGTTACGATGGGGCATATAATTCACCCCTCCACTTT. This chain connects TRBV6-5 to TRBJ1-6; D is possibly TRBD1 (5 bases). The CDR3 runs to 15 residues. Germline V gives CDR1 MNHEY, CDR2 SVGAGI. The V and J ends lost 2 bases and 4 bases respectively, with 9 bases between them.

The rearrangement joins TRBV14 to TRBJ2-3; 7 nucleotides agree with TRBD2. J lost 3 bases, V lost 1 base, and 7 bases had no gene match. CDR1 and CDR2 (germline): SGHDN, FVKESK. The CDR3 covers 16 residues. The CDR3 coding sequence is TGTGCCAGCAGCCAAGGGGAGGGCGTCTTAACAGATACGCAGTATTTT. It codes for CASSQGEGVLTDTQYF. Complete variable domain (other parts from reference TRBV14 and TRBJ2-3): EAGVTQFPSHSVIEKGQTVTLRCDPISGHDNLYWYRRVMGKEIKFLLHFVKESKQDESGMPNNRFLAERTGGTYSTLKVQPAELEDSGVYFCASSQGEGVLTDTQYFGPGTRLTVL.

The chain is built from TRBV10-3 and TRBJ2-3; 8 nucleotides line up with TRBD2. The V segment lost 7 bases and the J segment 4 bases; nucleotides outside the gene matches: 7. CDR1 and CDR2 from the germline V gene are ENHRY and SYGVKD. CDR3 length: 14 residues. As DNA, the CDR3 is TGTGCCATCACAAGCGGGGGACCGGCAGATACGCAGTATTTT. This codes for CAITSGGPADTQYF.

The V and J genes are TRBV7-8 and TRBJ2-7; TRBD2 aligns across 7 bases. J lost 3 bases, V lost 1 base, and 6 bases had no gene match. The CDR3 covers 15 residues. The germline V gene encodes CDR1 SGHVS and CDR2 FQNEAQ. The DNA for the CDR3 is TGTGCCAGCAGCTTAGGGGGGGGAGGGATCTACGAGCAGTACTTC. This gives the protein CASSLGGGGIYEQYF.

This clone has a single count. This rearrangement joins TRBV7-2 to TRBJ2-1, with 11 bases lining up with TRBD2. This CDR3 contains 15 residues. Looked up from germline, CDR1 is SGHTA and CDR2 is FQGNSA. J was trimmed by 4 bases and V by 5 bases; bases with no gene match: 4. The CDR3 sequence is CASSTSGGRYNEQFF. The CDR3 region has the DNA TGTGCCAGCAGCACTAGCGGGGGCCGTTACAATGAGCAGTTCTTC.

V is TRBV2 and J is TRBJ1-1, with D possibly being TRBD1 (5 bases). The ends were cut back, 7 bases at V and 5 bases at J, with 11 bases in the middle. The CDR3 is 12 residues long. Germline loops: CDR1 SNHLY, CDR2 FYNNEI. The CDR3, as DNA: TGTGCCAGCACCGGGGGGGGGACTGAAGCTTTCTTT. It yields the protein CASTGGGTEAFF.

This chain uses TRBV28 with TRBJ1-5, with 8 nucleotides matching TRBD1. There are 15 residues in the CDR3. Germline V gene data show CDR1 as MDHEN and CDR2 as SYDVKM. V gave up 5 bases and J gave up 2 bases; unmatched junction bases: 5. The CDR3 sequence: CASSSGQGGNQPQHF. The CDR3 region has the DNA TGTGCCAGCAGTAGTGGACAGGGAGGCAATCAGCCCCAGCATTTT.

This clone was picked up one time. CDR3 amino acids: CATSRGRVNTEAFF. For the CDR3, the DNA is TGTGCCACCAGCAGAGGACGGGTGAACACTGAAGCTTTCTTT. The chain employs TRBV15 and TRBJ1-1; D not certain. The CDR3 is made up of 14 amino acids. Trimming stripped 1 base from V and 0 bases from J, with 6 bases between. Looked up from germline, CDR1 is LNHNV and CDR2 is YYDKDF (reference sequence).